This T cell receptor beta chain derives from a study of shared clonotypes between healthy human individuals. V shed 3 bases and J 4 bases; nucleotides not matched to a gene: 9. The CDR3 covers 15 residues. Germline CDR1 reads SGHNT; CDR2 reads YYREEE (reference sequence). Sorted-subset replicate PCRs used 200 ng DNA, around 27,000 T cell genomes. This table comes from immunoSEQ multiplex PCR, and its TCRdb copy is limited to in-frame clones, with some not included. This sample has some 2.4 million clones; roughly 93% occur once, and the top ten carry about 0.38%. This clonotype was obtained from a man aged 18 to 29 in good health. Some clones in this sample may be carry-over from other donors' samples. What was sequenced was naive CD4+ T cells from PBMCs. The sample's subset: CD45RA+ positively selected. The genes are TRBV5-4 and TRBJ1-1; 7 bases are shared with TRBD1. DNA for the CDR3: TGTGCCAGCAGCTCCGGTCGAGCAGGGGGCACTGAAGCTTTCTTT. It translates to CASSSGRAGGTEAFF. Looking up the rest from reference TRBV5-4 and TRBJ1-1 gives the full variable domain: ETGVTQSPTHLIKTRGQQVTLRCSSQSGHNTVSWYQQALGQGPQFIFQYYREEENGRGNFPPRFSGLQFPNYSSELNVNALELDDSALYLCASSSGRAGGTEAFFGQGTRLTVV.